The rows below give T cell receptor beta chains drawn from one sample of a study of a mutant IDH1 vaccine in newly diagnosed glioma. The method was immunoSEQ multiplex PCR; TCRdb's version includes in-frame clones alone and lacks a portion of them. In the table there are approximately 60,000 clones, approximately 90% of which are singletons. No antigen is known for these receptors. This sample comprised PBMCs, obtained from a glioma patient whose treatment included an IDH1 peptide vaccine. These receptors all stem from a woman between 35 and 50 years old with glioma. Both conserved end residues are part of each CDR3. Fields, in order: J gene, D gene, V gene, CDR3 DNA, CDR3 protein. A D gene is named only where the DNA matches it firmly.

J: TRBJ1-2; D: TRBD1; V: TRBV27; DNA: TGTGCCAGCAGTCCGGGACAGGGGGAGAACTATGGCTACACCTTC; CDR3: CASSPGQGENYGYTF
J: TRBJ2-1; D: TRBD2; V: TRBV10-1; DNA: TGCGCCAACCCAAATCGAATTATAGCGGGAGGGACTCTCTACAATGAGCAGTTCTTC; CDR3: CANPNRIIAGGTLYNEQFF
J: TRBJ2-1; D: TRBD2; V: TRBV7-9; DNA: TGTGCCAGCAGTTCAGTGGCGGGAGTACACAATGAGCAGTTCTTC; CDR3: CASSSVAGVHNEQFF
J: TRBJ1-5; D: .; V: TRBV6-5; DNA: TGTGCCAGCAGTTATGGTGGGAATCAGCCCCAGCATTTT; CDR3: CASSYGGNQPQHF
J: TRBJ2-5; D: .; V: TRBV20-1; DNA: TGCAGTGCTAGGGAGAGGGAGACCCAGTACTTC; CDR3: CSARERETQYF
J: TRBJ1-5; D: .; V: TRBV6-1; DNA: TGTGCCAGCAGTGCAATCGATCTGAGAGGGAGTCAGCCCCAGCATTTT; CDR3: CASSAIDLRGSQPQHF
J: TRBJ2-3; D: .; V: TRBV5-4; DNA: TGTGCCAGCAGCTCCCCCAGCGGAACTAGCACAGATACGCAGTATTTT; CDR3: CASSSPSGTSTDTQYF
J: TRBJ1-1; D: .; V: TRBV7-9; DNA: TGTGCCAGCAGCTTAGATCCGAGCTCCACTGAAGCTTTCTTT; CDR3: CASSLDPSSTEAFF
J: TRBJ2-4; D: .; V: TRBV10-3; DNA: TGTGCCATCAGTGATGGGGGTAGTGGGGCCAAAAACATTCAGTACTTC; CDR3: CAISDGGSGAKNIQYF
J: TRBJ1-3; D: TRBD1; V: TRBV6-5; DNA: TGTGCCAGCAGTTACGGACAGGGAAGCTCTGGAAACACCATATATTTT; CDR3: CASSYGQGSSGNTIYF
J: TRBJ2-7; D: .; V: TRBV6-4; DNA: TGTGCCAGCAGCCCCGACGTGAGCGCTGGCTACGAGCAGTACTTC; CDR3: CASSPDVSAGYEQYF
J: TRBJ2-3; D: TRBD2; V: TRBV10-3; DNA: TGTGCCATCAGTGATTCCGGGACTAGCAGAGATACGCAGTATTTT; CDR3: CAISDSGTSRDTQYF
J: TRBJ1-4; D: TRBD1; V: TRBV4-1; DNA: TGCGCCAGCAGCCAAGATGGGACAGGAGAAAAACTGTTTTTT; CDR3: CASSQDGTGEKLFF
J: TRBJ1-6; D: .; V: TRBV4-2; DNA: TGTGCCAGCAGTAACCCCGATTCACCCCTCCACTTT; CDR3: CASSNPDSPLHF
J: TRBJ2-1; D: .; V: TRBV7-8; DNA: TGTGCCAGCAGCTACGGGGGGCTAGCTGCTTACAATGAGCAGTTCTTC; CDR3: CASSYGGLAAYNEQFF